These T cell receptor beta chains were read from a single sample in a study of blood T cell repertoires in COVID-19. Profiled with immunoSEQ multiplex PCR; TCRdb holds only in-frame clones, not every one. This table has 150,000 to 170,000 clones, around 83% appearing once. The specimen was peripheral blood. The receptors were gathered from a woman aged 55-69 years with acute or convalescent COVID-19. The CDR3 runs from the conserved cysteine through the conserved F or W. A D gene is named only where the DNA matches it firmly. Expanded clones are given a class, and other clones once, few, many or no size at all.

>.|.|TRBJ1-5|TRBV20-1
CSASASHYSNQPQHF
TGCAGTGCTAGTGCCAGCCACTATAGCAATCAGCCCCAGCATTTT
>TRBD1|.|TRBJ1-5|TRBV6-7
CASSHNTQGDNQPQHF
TGTGCCAGCAGTCATAATACACAGGGGGACAATCAGCCCCAGCATTTT
>TRBD1|.|TRBJ1-6|TRBV6-5
CASIRTGGNNSPLHF
TGTGCCAGCATCAGGACAGGGGGCAATAATTCACCCCTCCACTTT
>TRBD1|once|TRBJ1-5|TRBV2
CASSPGTGFRAQHF
TGTGCCAGCAGCCCCGGGACAGGGTTCAGGGCCCAGCATTTT
>.|.|TRBJ2-1|TRBV15
CATSSGEFNEQFF
TGTGCCACCAGTTCAGGGGAGTTCAATGAGCAGTTCTTC
>TRBD2|.|TRBJ2-1|TRBV7-9
CASSLRFGTSGAIEQFF
TGTGCCAGCAGCTTAAGGTTCGGGACTAGCGGGGCAATTGAGCAGTTCTTC
>TRBD1|.|TRBJ1-2|TRBV6-4
CASSATGTGPYGYTF
TGTGCCAGCAGTGCGACCGGGACAGGCCCATATGGCTACACCTTC
>TRBD1|.|TRBJ1-1|TRBV28
CASSLTGGSWNTEAFF
TGTGCCAGCAGTCTGACAGGGGGTAGTTGGAACACTGAAGCTTTCTTT
>TRBD1|.|TRBJ1-4|TRBV11-2
CASSFGQGNEKLFF
TGTGCCAGCAGCTTTGGACAGGGCAATGAAAAACTGTTTTTT
>TRBD1|.|TRBJ1-2|TRBV10-3
CAISGDRENYGYTF
TGTGCCATCAGCGGGGACAGGGAAAACTATGGCTACACCTTC
>.|.|TRBJ1-3|TRBV21-1
CASSKRVGGVSSGNTIYF
TGTGCCAGCAGTAAACGGGTCGGAGGGGTCAGCTCTGGAAACACCATATATTTT
>.|.|TRBJ1-1|TRBV5-1
CASSFEMNTEAFF
TGCGCCAGCAGCTTTGAGATGAACACTGAAGCTTTCTTT
>TRBD1|.|TRBJ1-1|TRBV2
CASTKEGTGDAFF
TGTGCCAGCACAAAAGAGGGGACAGGGGATGCTTTCTTT
>.|.|TRBJ1-5|TRBV19
CASSNELPMSQPQHF
TGTGCCAGTAGTAATGAACTCCCGATGAGTCAGCCCCAGCATTTT
>.|.|TRBJ1-4|TRBV19
CASSGLNDYQLFF
TGTGCCAGTTCTGGCTTGAACGATTATCAACTGTTTTTT
>.|.|TRBJ2-2|TRBV25-1
CASSGGGELFF
TGTGCCAGCAGTGGAGGCGGGGAGCTGTTTTTT
>TRBD1|.|TRBJ2-1|TRBV18
CASSPRTGVSYNEQFF
TGTGCCAGCTCCCCCAGGACAGGAGTCTCCTACAATGAGCAGTTCTTC
>.|.|TRBJ1-1|TRBV9
CASSVGQMNTEAFF
TGTGCCAGCAGCGTAGGACAGATGAACACTGAAGCTTTCTTT
>.|few|TRBJ2-2|TRBV5-1
CASSLDSRELFF
TGCGCCAGCAGCTTGGACTCTCGGGAGCTGTTTTTT
>.|.|TRBJ2-7|TRBV2
CASSGDTDYEQYF
TGTGCCAGCAGTGGGGACACAGACTACGAGCAGTACTTC
>TRBD1|few|TRBJ1-1|TRBV28
CASSPADRDPEAFF
TGTGCCAGCAGTCCAGCGGACAGGGACCCTGAAGCTTTCTTT
>.|.|TRBJ1-4|TRBV4-1
CASSPRTIRVREKLFF
TGCGCCAGCAGCCCAAGGACTATAAGGGTTCGTGAAAAACTGTTTTTT
>.|.|TRBJ2-5|TRBV12-3/TRBV12-4
CASSAGETQYF
TGTGCCAGCAGCGCAGGAGAGACCCAGTACTTC
>.|.|TRBJ1-2|TRBV29-1
CSAGLNYGYTF
TGCAGCGCGGGACTGAATTATGGCTACACCTTC
>.|.|TRBJ1-2|TRBV2
CASSDTGLSGYTF
TGTGCCAGCAGTGATACAGGGTTAAGCGGCTACACCTTC
>.|.|TRBJ1-6|TRBV5-1
CASSLVGSSYNSPLHF
TGCGCCAGCAGCTTGGTAGGGAGCTCCTATAATTCACCCCTCCACTTT
>.|.|TRBJ1-2|TRBV7-9
CASSLTSLDYGYTF
TGTGCCAGCAGCTTAACGTCCCTAGACTATGGCTACACCTTC
>.|.|TRBJ2-3|TRBV7-9
CASSFGDTPDTQYF
TGTGCCAGCAGCTTTGGGGACACCCCAGATACGCAGTATTTT
>.|.|TRBJ1-4|TRBV3-1/TRBV3-2
CASSQVRDNNEKLFF
TGTGCCAGCAGCCAAGTTCGAGATAATAATGAAAAACTGTTTTTT
>TRBD2|few|TRBJ2-2|TRBV9
CASSPNPSGGAIGELFF
TGTGCCAGCAGCCCTAACCCTAGCGGGGGGGCCATCGGGGAGCTGTTTTTT
>.|once|TRBJ1-1|TRBV28
CASDSNTEAFF
TGTGCCAGTGACAGTAACACTGAAGCTTTCTTT
>.|.|TRBJ1-2|TRBV19
CASSLGGYYGYTF
TGTGCCAGTAGCCTTGGGGGGTACTATGGCTACACCTTC
>TRBD2|.|TRBJ2-1|TRBV27
CASSRGLAGGPITWNEQFF
TGTGCCAGCAGCCGCGGACTAGCGGGGGGGCCTATTACATGGAATGAGCAGTTCTTC
>TRBD1|.|TRBJ1-3|TRBV18
CASSPGQGAAGNTIYF
TGTGCCAGCTCACCGGGACAGGGGGCGGCTGGAAACACCATATATTTT